This T cell receptor (beta chain) originates from a study of TIL therapy for anti-PD-1-resistant metastatic lung cancer. Study details: Median tumor mutation burden was about 1.5 mutations per megabase.

This clone was seen a handful of times. This was the immunoSEQ v3 assay. Sequencing used immunoSEQ multiplex PCR; TCRdb keeps in-frame clones, though not all of them. The sample has approximately 87,000 clones; 65% are singletons. Germline V CDR1 and CDR2: MNHEY, SVGEGT. The CDR3 has 11 amino acids. V was clipped by 5 bases and J by 4 bases, with 6 bases between them. Sample time point: pre-treatment sample, taken before nivolumab and TIL therapy. Pleural nodules or supraclavicular lymph nodes made up most of the excised metastases sampled. Patients then received nivolumab; progressors got lymphodepletion, TIL and IL-2.

The origin of this receptor is a person aged 25-79 years with non-small cell lung cancer. Sequenced here: tumor tissue, sampled at baseline. This chain uses TRBV6-2 or TRBV6-3 with TRBJ2-7; unclear D gene. This CDR3 reads CASSTYYEQYF. CDR3 nucleotide sequence: TGTGCCAGCAGTACCTATTACGAGCAGTACTTC.